This is a list of T cell receptor beta chains from one sample in a study of blood T cell repertoires in COVID-19. Sequencing was performed with immunoSEQ multiplex PCR; in TCRdb, only in-frame clones are kept and a portion is missing. Of tens of thousands of clones listed, 84% are singletons. Sequencing was done on a sample of peripheral blood. These receptor sequences come from a man in his 70s with acute or convalescent COVID-19. Each CDR3 is given with its conserved first and last residue. The D gene is left open where the match is weak. Clone size appears in some rows only: once, few, many, or a class for an expanded clone.

clone_size j_call d_call v_call cdr3_length cdr3_nt cdr3_aa
NA TRBJ1-5 TRBD1 TRBV18 14 TGTGCCAGCTCACCGGGACAGAACAATCAGCCCCAGCATTTT CASSPGQNNQPQHF
many TRBJ1-5 NA TRBV2 13 TGTGCCAGCGATGGAGGGGACAATCAGCCCCAGCATTTT CASDGGDNQPQHF
NA TRBJ1-5 TRBD1 TRBV19 16 TGTGCCAGTAGTATGAGGGGACAGGGAATCAATCAGCCCCAGCATTTT CASSMRGQGINQPQHF
few TRBJ1-5 NA TRBV2 13 TGTGCCAGCCTGGCCAGGAGCAATCAGCCCCAGCATTTT CASLARSNQPQHF
NA TRBJ1-1 NA TRBV11-2 13 TGTGCCAGCAGCTTAGCAGAGGGCACTGAAGCTTTCTTT CASSLAEGTEAFF
NA TRBJ1-3 NA TRBV28 14 TGTGCCAGTTCAGGACAGCACCCTGGAAACACCATATATTTT CASSGQHPGNTIYF
NA TRBJ1-4 TRBD1 TRBV7-9 16 TGTGCCAGCAGCATTTCTACAGGGGTAGTCGGTGAAAAACTGTTTTTT CASSISTGVVGEKLFF
NA TRBJ2-2 TRBD1 TRBV24-1 16 TGTGCCACCAGGGGGCCCGGGACAGGGAACACCGGGGAGCTGTTTTTT CATRGPGTGNTGELFF
NA TRBJ2-7 TRBD1 TRBV3-1/TRBV3-2 15 TGTGCCAGCAGCCGGGACAGGGGTTTCCCCTACGAGCAGTACTTC CASSRDRGFPYEQYF
NA TRBJ2-7 NA TRBV10-3 12 TGTGCCATCAGTGAGTTCCGGGACGAGCAGTACTTC CAISEFRDEQYF
NA TRBJ1-1 NA TRBV5-1 17 TGCGCCAGCAGCGTTGGCACTCCTAGGGGGTTGAACACTGAAGCTTTCTTT CASSVGTPRGLNTEAFF
NA TRBJ1-1 NA TRBV6-5 12 TGTGCCAGCAGCAGAGGGAACACTGAAGCTTTCTTT CASSRGNTEAFF
NA TRBJ2-7 NA TRBV5-1 14 TGCGCCAGCAGCTTTGGGGGGAGCTCCTACGAGCAGTACTTC CASSFGGSSYEQYF
once TRBJ1-2 TRBD1 TRBV7-8 15 TGTGCCAGCAGCTTATTACAGGGGGCCGGCTATGGCTACACCTTC CASSLLQGAGYGYTF
NA TRBJ2-7 NA TRBV5-1 13 TGCGCCAGCAGCTTGGCGACAGCCTACGAGCAGTACTTC CASSLATAYEQYF